Presented here are 8 T cell receptor beta chains from one specimen sequenced in a study of blood T cell repertoires in COVID-19 (dated by TCRdb to about 2020). The method was the immunoSEQ multiplex PCR assay. Not all clones reach the TCRdb copy of this immuneACCESS table, which keeps in-frame sequences only. Checked studies attribute under half of the gap to unresolved V genes and leave the rest unexplained. This sample lists about 170,000 clones; more than 70% were detected once. The top ten hold approximately 19% of the sample. Sequencing input: peripheral blood. The receptors stem from a woman in her 70s who had recovered from COVID-19.

The chain links TRBV6-5 to TRBJ1-3, with 8 bases aligning to TRBD1. The CDR3 is made up of 14 amino acids. Trimming at V came to 7 bases and at J to 1 base, leaving 3 bases not matched to a gene. The V gene's germline CDR1 is MNHEY and CDR2 SVGAGI. CDR3 nucleotide sequence: TGTGCCAGCACCCGGACAGGGTCTGGAAACACCATATATTTT. Translating it yields CASTRTGSGNTIYF.

The rearrangement uses TRBV9 and TRBJ2-3; possible D gene TRBD2, 5 bases. The CDR3 has 15 residues. The V end lost 7 bases, the J end lost 0 bases, and 15 bases lay between the germline ends. Germline lookup yields CDR1 SGDLS and CDR2 YYNGEE. The CDR3 spells CASGLGGHSTDTQYF. For the CDR3, the DNA is TGTGCCAGCGGGCTAGGAGGTCATAGCACAGATACGCAGTATTTT.

The V gene is TRBV27, the J gene TRBJ1-4; 8 bases map to TRBD1. Germline loops: CDR1 MNHEY, CDR2 SMNVEV (reference sequence). V dropped 2 bases and J dropped 7; count of bases not matched to a gene: 9. This CDR3 has 16 amino acids. The CDR3 region is CASSLAGDRTFEKLFF. In DNA, the CDR3 is TGTGCCAGCAGTTTAGCGGGGGACAGGACTTTTGAAAAACTGTTTTTT.

The sample holds a few counts of this clone. The chain recombines TRBV11-2 with TRBJ2-7; D might be TRBD2 (5 bases). The V end lost 4 bases, the J end lost 3 bases, and 10 bases lay between the germline ends. Germline assignment: CDR1 SGHAT and CDR2 FQNNGV. The CDR3 is made up of 13 amino acids. The CDR3, as DNA: TGTGCCAGCAGCTCCCTCGGGGACTACGAGCAGTACTTC. It is translated as CASSSLGDYEQYF. The full variable domain, its missing parts supplied by reference TRBV11-2 and TRBJ2-7, is EAGVAQSPRYKIIEKRQSVAFWCNPISGHATLYWYQQILGQGPKLLIQFQNNGVVDDSQLPKDRFSAERLKGVDSTLKIQPAKLEDSAVYLCASSSLGDYEQYFGPGTRLTVT.

This chain links TRBV7-8 with TRBJ1-3; 7 bases fit TRBD1. J was trimmed by 1 base and V by 5 bases; bases with no gene match: 8. Germline CDR1 reads SGHVS; CDR2 reads FQNEAQ. The CDR3 has 16 residues. The DNA of the CDR3 is TGTGCCAGCAGCCTTAGAGGGACAGATTCTGGAAACACCATATATTTT. It codes for CASSLRGTDSGNTIYF. The entire variable domain, with the rest obtained from reference TRBV7-8 and TRBJ1-3, is as follows: GAGVSQSPRYKVAKRGQDVALRCDPISGHVSLFWYQQALGQGPEFLTYFQNEAQLDKSGLPSDRFFAERPEGSVSTLKIQRTQQEDSAVYLCASSLRGTDSGNTIYFGEGSWLTVV.

This chain links TRBV7-2 with TRBJ2-5, with TRBD2 matching 10 bases. Germline V lookup: CDR1 SGHTA, CDR2 FQGNSA. The CDR3 spans 16 residues. The J segment lost 5 bases and the V segment lost 5 bases, leaving 11 bases of the junction unmatched. Written as DNA, the CDR3 is TGTGCCAGCAGCCCCCCAGGACTAGCGGCGGGGGAGACCCAGTACTTC. It is translated as CASSPPGLAAGETQYF.

This clone was seen more than once but under ten times. At one boundary the junction diverges from the germline segment, which might be a read error. This chain uses TRBV28 with TRBJ2-5; 13 bases align to TRBD2. CDR1 and CDR2 (germline): MDHEN, SYDVKM. The CDR3 has 14 residues. CDR3 DNA: TGTGCCAGCAGCCCCGGACTAGCGGGAGCCTTAAGCCACTTC. Amino acids: CASSPGLAGALSHF. The whole variable domain, remainder taken from reference TRBV28 and TRBJ2-5, is DVKVTQSSRYLVKRTGEKVFLECVQDMDHENMFWYRQDPGLGLRLIYFSYDVKMKEKGDIPEGYSVSREKKERFSLILESASTNQTSMYLCASSPGLAGALSHFGPGTRLLVL.

The rearrangement uses TRBV6-5 and TRBJ2-7, with a possible D match to TRBD2 (5 bases). The CDR3 contains 14 residues. The V end lost 6 bases, the J end lost 0 bases, and 12 bases lay between the germline ends. CDR1 is MNHEY and CDR2 is SVGAGI in the germline V gene. The CDR3 spells CASRNPGSSYEQYF. The CDR3 DNA follows: TGTGCCAGCAGAAACCCGGGGTCCTCCTACGAGCAGTACTTC.